This section outlines one T cell receptor (beta chain) sequence together with its context. The read halts 3 residues ahead of the CDR3 end, with the missing end drawn from the germline J gene. These data belong to a study of T cells in women clearing cervical HPV infection. This CDR3 has 17 residues. Trimming removed 1 base from V and 6 bases from J, with 18 bases in between. TCRdb's copy holds only in-frame clones and misses some; the assay was immunoSEQ multiplex PCR. This sample's table has tens of thousands of clones. The rearrangement joins TRBV12-3 or TRBV12-4 to TRBJ2-2, with unresolved D. Sequenced sample: blood buffy coat. This clonotype originated in a woman between 18 and 70 years old with a cervical HPV16 infection that either progressed to CIN3+ or cleared (not recorded which). Incomplete CDR3 DNA: TGTGCCAGCAGTTTAGGGCGGCAAACCGGTGTGGCCGGGGAG. Amino acid sequence: CASSLGRQTGVAGE. The CDR3 reads in full as CASSLGRQTGVAGELFF.